These 28 T cell receptor beta chains came from one sample sequenced in a study of molecular identifiers for immune sequencing clone quantification. TCRdb independently ran MiXCR on the PCR reads; one entry per CDR3 protein. The sample shows about 640,000 distinct CDR3 sequences, just under 20% of them seen only once. Sequenced: naive CD8+ T cells from blood, with Jurkat cell RNA spiked in. Subset defined: FACS-sorted CD8+CD4-CCR7+CD45RA+ naive T cells. The receptors were sampled from a human donor in good health. Some libraries in this study had Jurkat cell RNA spiked in.

This clonotype came up many times. This chain connects TRBV5-6 to TRBJ1-1; 7 positions match TRBD1. The germline CDR1 and CDR2 sequences are SGHDT and YYEEEE. V dropped 4 bases and J dropped 5; count of bases not matched to a gene: 11. The CDR3 is 15 amino acids. CDR3 protein: CASSVETGLGTEAFF. DNA for the CDR3: TGTGCCAGCAGCGTGGAGACAGGGTTGGGTACTGAAGCTTTCTTT.

This clonotype appeared many times. V and J are TRBV7-9 and TRBJ1-2, with D maybe TRBD1 (5 bases). The V gene's germline CDR1 is SEHNR and CDR2 FQNEAQ (reference sequence). The CDR3 is 21 residues long. V lost 1 base, J lost 2 bases, and 29 bases lay in between. The CDR3 nucleotides are TGTGCCAGCAGCTTAGGGTGGGCGGCGGGGGACTCAATTCAAAGGAACTATGGCTACACCTTC. Encoded protein: CASSLGWAAGDSIQRNYGYTF.

The J gene is TRBJ2-5, the V gene TRBV7-9; D may be TRBD2 (7 bases). CDR1 is SEHNR and CDR2 is FQNEAQ in the germline V gene (reference sequence). The V end was cut by 1 base, the J end by 5 bases, with 14 bases between. CDR3 length: 15 residues. In DNA form, the CDR3 reads TGTGCCAGCAGCTTAGGGGCGGGGGCCGTGGAGACCCAGTACTTC. Translation gives CASSLGAGAVETQYF.

This clonotype was observed a handful of times. This chain links TRBV18 with TRBJ2-5, with D perhaps TRBD1 (5 bases). The length of the CDR3 is 18 residues. The germline CDR1 and CDR2 sequences are KGHSH and LQKENI. V was clipped by 2 bases and J by 2 bases, with 21 bases between them. CDR3: CASSPDRGHRNPQETQYF. In DNA form, the CDR3 reads TGTGCCAGCTCACCAGACCGCGGACACCGGAACCCTCAAGAGACCCAGTACTTC.

This clonotype was counted a few times. V usage is TRBV4-1 and J usage is TRBJ2-3, with 13 bases lining up with TRBD2. The CDR3 has 17 amino acids. Germline CDR1 MGHRA, CDR2 YSYEKL. J gave up 1 base and V 3 bases, and 4 bases lay outside the gene matches. The CDR3 sequence: CASSHRLAGGGTDTQYF. The CDR3 region has the DNA TGCGCCAGCAGCCATCGACTAGCGGGAGGAGGCACAGATACGCAGTATTTT.

Worth noting for this clonotype: This may stem from a read error, because a much larger clone lies one nucleotide away. Since no conserved phenylalanine or tryptophan closes the CDR3, a read error is the likely cause. The chain employs TRBV7-9 and TRBJ2-7; D uncertain. The CDR3 consists of 12 residues. Germline CDR1 reads SEHNR; CDR2 reads FQNEAQ (reference sequence). Trimming shortened V by 7 bases and J by 1 base, and 8 bases separated the two germline ends. The CDR3 DNA follows: TGTGCCAGCACGGCGGCTTCCTACGAGCAGTACTCC. Translated, it gives CASTAASYEQYS.

This clonotype was counted ten times or more. V is TRBV20-1 and J is TRBJ2-3; TRBD1 agrees at 9 bases. The V segment lost 4 bases and the J segment 4 bases; nucleotides outside the gene matches: 6. From germline, CDR1 is DFQATT and CDR2 SNEGSKA (reference sequence). The CDR3 totals 14 residues. The CDR3 here is CSATWTGDPDTQYF. As DNA, the CDR3 is TGCAGTGCTACATGGACAGGGGATCCAGATACGCAGTATTTT.

The rearrangement uses TRBV7-9 and TRBJ1-1, with D hard to call. This CDR3 comprises 15 residues. Looked up from germline, CDR1 is SEHNR and CDR2 is FQNEAQ (reference sequence). V was pared by 3 bases and J by 0 bases, with 11 bases between. Here the CDR3 reads CASSFGQAMNTEAFF. The DNA for the CDR3 is TGTGCCAGCAGCTTCGGGCAGGCGATGAACACTGAAGCTTTCTTT.

There are many counts of this clonotype. This chain links TRBV6-5 with TRBJ2-7, with D perhaps TRBD2 (5 bases). This CDR3 region has 14 residues. V was pared by 0 bases and J by 5 bases, with 11 bases between. The germline gives CDR1 MNHEY, CDR2 SVGAGI. CDR3 nucleotide sequence: TGTGCCAGCAGTTACTCGTATGAGGGTGACGAGCAGTACTTC. Encoded protein: CASSYSYEGDEQYF.

This clonotype was counted ten times or more. The J gene is TRBJ1-1, the V gene TRBV30, with unresolved D. CDR1 and CDR2 (germline): GTSNPN, SVGIG (reference sequence). This CDR3 contains 13 residues. The V end was cut by 3 bases, the J end by 2 bases, with 10 bases between. DNA of the CDR3: TGTGCCTGGAGGTGGCCTTCAAACACTGAAGCTTTCTTT. Translating it yields CAWRWPSNTEAFF.

This clonotype was observed many times. The rearrangement joins TRBV4-1 to TRBJ1-1; 9 nucleotides line up with TRBD1. With V trimmed by 2 bases and J by 6 bases, 10 bases remained unmatched. The CDR3 has 16 amino acids. Germline V gene lookup returns CDR1 MGHRA and CDR2 YSYEKL. The CDR3 nucleotides are TGCGCCAGCAGCCAACGGGGTACAGGGGGCGTCGCTGAAGCTTTCTTT. It encodes CASSQRGTGGVAEAFF.

This clonotype was detected many times. The genes are TRBV3-1 and TRBJ1-1; D is possibly TRBD1 (5 bases). Trimming removed 1 base at V and 1 base at J, with 10 bases between. This CDR3 is built from 15 residues. The V gene's germline CDR1 is LGHDT and CDR2 YNNKEL (reference sequence). Here the CDR3 reads CASSQGGHGNTEAFF. The DNA for the CDR3 is TGTGCCAGCAGCCAAGGCGGACATGGGAACACTGAAGCTTTCTTT.

As to this clonotype: One base away lies a much larger clone, so this may be a sequencing read error. The chain joins TRBV28 to TRBJ2-5; D is possibly TRBD1 (6 bases). The CDR3 consists of 15 residues. Germline V gives CDR1 MDHEN, CDR2 SYDVKM. Trimming removed 6 bases from V and 2 bases from J, with 16 bases in between. The CDR3 DNA sequence: TGTGCCAGCAGGTCCTTCGCGAGGGGGCAAGAGACCCAGTACTTC. Translated, it gives CASRSFARGQETQYF.

This clonotype was recorded at least ten times. CDR3 sequence reads: CASRPAETDTQYF. The CDR3 nucleotides read TGTGCCAGCAGGCCCGCCGAGACAGATACGCAGTATTTT. This chain uses TRBV7-9 with TRBJ2-3; D unclear. The length of the CDR3 is 13 residues. Deletions cut 6 bases from V and 3 bases from J, with 10 bases between. Germline-derived CDR1 and CDR2 are SEHNR and FQNEAQ (reference sequence).

About this clonotype itself: This may be a read error: a much more frequent sequence differs by one nucleotide. V usage is TRBV5-3 and J usage is TRBJ2-7; TRBD2 matches 9 bases. TRBV5-3 is an ORF; its function is uncertain. CDR3 size: 14 residues. The CDR3 DNA reads TGTGTCAGCAGCGTTGGTAGCGGGAGCTACGAGCAGTACTTC. Its translation: CVSSVGSGSYEQYF.

The CDR3 DNA reads TGTGCCAGCAGCTTCTTCCTAGCGGCCTCCTACAATGAGCAGTTCTTC. This codes for CASSFFLAASYNEQFF. The chain recombines TRBV5-5 with TRBJ2-1, with 7 bases matching TRBD2. This CDR3 has 16 amino acids. V gave up 2 bases and J gave up 0 bases; unmatched junction bases: 5. Germline lookup yields CDR1 SGHKS and CDR2 YYEKEE (reference sequence).

This clonotype showed up just a few times. The rearrangement uses TRBV30 and TRBJ1-1; TRBD1 matches at 8 bases. CDR1 is GTSNPN and CDR2 is SVGIG in the germline V gene (reference sequence). V was clipped by 3 bases and J by 4 bases; unmatched bases: 7. The CDR3 consists of 14 residues. The CDR3 is CAWSLGQGGTEAFF. Written as DNA, the CDR3 is TGTGCCTGGAGCCTCGGACAGGGAGGCACTGAAGCTTTCTTT.

Notes on this clonotype: A much larger clone is a single base away; this may be a read error. The V call is TRBV7-8, the J call TRBJ2-1, with TRBD2 identical over 12 bases. The CDR3 length is 17 residues. Germline lookup yields CDR1 SGHVS and CDR2 FQNEAQ. CDR3 in DNA: TGTGCCCGCAGCCCTACTAGCGGGGGGAGCTCCTACAATGAGCAGTTCTTC. It translates to CARSPTSGGSSYNEQFF.

This chain joins TRBV10-3 and TRBJ2-1, with 10 bases identical to TRBD2. CDR1 is ENHRY, CDR2 SYGVKD, per germline. Germline trimming cut 8 bases from V and 2 bases from J; bases unmatched to any gene: 9. The CDR3 covers 16 residues. CDR3 sequence (DNA): TGTGCCATCGGATCCTTACTAGCGGGAACCTACAATGAGCAGTTCTTC. It yields the protein CAIGSLLAGTYNEQFF.

This clonotype was observed at least ten times. This chain links TRBV20-1 with TRBJ1-5; no clear D. The CDR3 runs 14 residues. From germline, CDR1 is DFQATT and CDR2 SNEGSKA (reference sequence). Between the trimmed V and J ends, which lost 0 bases and 5 bases, there was a span of 11 bases. The CDR3 sequence: CSARDRQPDQPQHF. CDR3 in DNA: TGCAGTGCTAGAGATCGGCAGCCCGATCAGCCCCAGCATTTT.

This clonotype has a handful of counts. The chain combines TRBV29-1 with TRBJ2-1; 7 bases map to TRBD2. V shed 4 bases, J shed 1 base, and the junction held 16 bases outside the gene matches. Germline V gives CDR1 SQVTM, CDR2 ANQGSEA. The CDR3 loop spans 18 amino acids. The CDR3 here is CSVAGTALAELSYNEQFF. DNA of the CDR3: TGCAGCGTTGCCGGGACCGCCCTAGCGGAATTATCCTACAATGAGCAGTTCTTC.

As concerns this clonotype: At one boundary the junction diverges from the germline segment, which might be a read error. The genes are TRBV10-3 and TRBJ2-7, with D unclear. The CDR3 covers 13 residues. Germline CDR1 is ENHRY and CDR2 is SYGVKD. CDR3 sequence reads: CAVSVESSYEQYF. The DNA of the CDR3 is TGTGCCGTCAGTGTTGAAAGCTCCTACGAGCAGTACTTC.

This clonotype showed up just a few times. This rearrangement joins TRBV4-1 to TRBJ1-6, with 10 bases lining up with TRBD1. The germline CDR1 and CDR2 sequences are MGHRA and YSYEKL. The junction had 6 bases not matched to a gene; V was cut back by 2 bases and J by 11 bases. The CDR3 consists of 15 residues. CDR3 sequence (DNA): TGCGCCAGCAGCCAATTCGGGACAGGGGAACCACCCCTCCACTTT. Translating it yields CASSQFGTGEPPLHF.

This clonotype was seen ten or more times. The chain is built from TRBV9 and TRBJ2-7; 7 bases map to TRBD1. CDR1 is SGDLS, CDR2 YYNGEE, per germline. The CDR3 totals 15 residues. Losses at the gene ends were 2 bases for V and 4 bases for J; bases not matched to a gene: 9. The CDR3 loop is CASSVTGATGYEQYF. The CDR3 DNA reads as TGTGCCAGCAGCGTTACAGGGGCCACCGGGTACGAGCAGTACTTC. Based on the CDR3 plus reference TRBV9 and TRBJ2-7, the full variable domain is DSGVTQTPKHLITATGQRVTLRCSPRSGDLSVYWYQQSLDQGLQFLIQYYNGEERAKGNILERFSAQQFPDLHSELNLSSLELGDSALYFCASSVTGATGYEQYFGPGTRLTVT.

The sample holds a few counts of this clonotype. V and J are TRBV7-2 and TRBJ2-1; possibly TRBD2 for D (6 bases). Germline V gives CDR1 SGHTA, CDR2 FQGNSA. The CDR3 totals 19 residues. Trimming removed 1 base from V and 0 bases from J, with 19 bases in between. CDR3 nucleotides: TGTGCCAGCAGCTTAGACGAATCATCTAGCGTTTTCTCCTACAATGAGCAGTTCTTC. Amino acid sequence: CASSLDESSSVFSYNEQFF.

This clonotype has ten or more counts. The rearrangement links TRBV9 to TRBJ2-5; the D gene is possibly TRBD1 (6 bases). V lost 4 bases, J lost 5 bases, and 18 bases lay in between. The CDR3 runs 15 residues. Germline assignment: CDR1 SGDLS and CDR2 YYNGEE. The CDR3 reads CASSPRDTRKETQYF. The DNA for the CDR3 is TGTGCCAGCAGCCCAAGGGACACCCGAAAGGAGACCCAGTACTTC.

On this clonotype itself: One base away lies a much larger clone, so this may be a sequencing read error. The rearrangement uses TRBV7-2 and TRBJ2-1; TRBD2 aligns across 8 bases. Germline V gives CDR1 SGHTA, CDR2 FQGNSA. V lost 3 bases and J lost 5; bases outside the gene matches: 6. This CDR3 comprises 15 residues. CDR3 coding DNA: TGTGCCAGCAGCTTTATGACTAGCGAAAACAATGAGCAGTTCTTC. Protein product: CASSFMTSENNEQFF.

This clonotype showed up many times. The chain carries TRBV9 and TRBJ1-1, with D unresolved. CDR1 and CDR2 (germline): SGDLS, YYNGEE. Trimming left V 0 bases short and J 6 bases short, with 9 bases between. This CDR3 has 13 amino acids. The CDR3 coding sequence is TGTGCCAGCAGCGTAGTATCTAGTCCTGAAGCTTTCTTT. It encodes CASSVVSSPEAFF.